This T cell receptor (beta chain) emerged from a study of T-cell reconstitution after alpha-beta-depleted transplantation in children. Germline V CDR1 and CDR2: SGHRS, YFSETQ. The germline V and J ends were trimmed by 2 bases and 8 bases, with 10 bases remaining between them. The CDR3 is 12 amino acids. Unique molecular identifiers were incorporated during preparation of the TCRbeta library. TCRdb called the PCR reads again in MiXCR, with one record for every CDR3 protein. The sample yields about 540,000 distinct CDR3 sequences, roughly 18% seen once. This clonotype has ten or more counts. The rearrangement joins TRBV5-1 to TRBJ1-2; D gene ambiguous. The specimen comprised PBMCs from the stem cell graft donor, sampled from the stem cell graft. This sequence originates from a human donor who donated a stem cell graft to a child with acute lymphoblastic leukemia. The CDR3 loop reads CASSFDNWGYTF. In DNA form, the CDR3 reads TGCGCCAGCAGCTTTGATAACTGGGGCTACACCTTC. Variable domain in full (rest from reference TRBV5-1 and TRBJ1-2): KAGVTQTPRYLIKTRGQQVTLSCSPISGHRSVSWYQQTPGQGLQFLFEYFSETQRNKGNFPGRFSGRQFSNSRSEMNVSTLELGDSALYLCASSFDNWGYTFGSGTRLTVV.